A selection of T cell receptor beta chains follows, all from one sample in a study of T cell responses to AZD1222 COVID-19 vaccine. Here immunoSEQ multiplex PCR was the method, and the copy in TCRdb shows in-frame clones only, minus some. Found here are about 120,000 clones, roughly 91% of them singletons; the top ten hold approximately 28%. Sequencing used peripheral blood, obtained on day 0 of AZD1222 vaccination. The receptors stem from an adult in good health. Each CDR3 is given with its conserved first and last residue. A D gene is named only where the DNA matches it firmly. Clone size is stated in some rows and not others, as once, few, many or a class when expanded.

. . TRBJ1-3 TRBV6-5 CASTSQGAGGNTIYF TGTGCCAGCACCTCACAAGGGGCGGGAGGAAACACCATATATTTT
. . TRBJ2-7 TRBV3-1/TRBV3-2 CASSQGVREQYF TGTGCCAGCAGCCAAGGGGTACGGGAGCAGTACTTC
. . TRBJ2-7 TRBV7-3 CASASGSGSGSEQYF TGTGCCAGCGCTTCGGGTAGTGGGAGCGGCTCCGAGCAGTACTTC
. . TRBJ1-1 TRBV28 CASAVGTLNTEAFF TGTGCCAGCGCGGTCGGGACATTGAACACTGAAGCTTTCTTT
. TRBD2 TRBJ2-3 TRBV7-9 CASPLGTSGTDTQYF TGTGCCAGCCCCCTTGGGACTAGCGGAACAGATACGCAGTATTTT
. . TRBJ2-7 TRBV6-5 CASRPSGGNSYEQYF TGTGCCAGCCGACCTTCCGGGGGTAACTCCTACGAGCAGTACTTC
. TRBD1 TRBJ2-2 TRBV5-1 CASTLGTGVTGELFF TGCGCCAGCACCCTCGGGACAGGGGTCACCGGGGAGCTGTTTTTT
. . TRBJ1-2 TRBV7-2 CASSLDSYGYTF TGTGCCAGCAGCTTGGACAGCTATGGCTACACCTTC
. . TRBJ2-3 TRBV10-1 CASRSLDSETDTQYF TGCGCCAGCAGGTCCCTCGACAGCGAGACAGATACGCAGTATTTT
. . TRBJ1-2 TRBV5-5 CASSLTDGTGYTF TGTGCCAGCAGCTTGACAGATGGAACTGGCTACACCTTC
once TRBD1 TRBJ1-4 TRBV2 CASSVMDRANEKLFF TGTGCCAGCAGTGTAATGGACAGGGCTAATGAAAAACTGTTTTTT